This entry lists 25 T cell receptor beta chains sequenced from one sample in a study of molecular identifiers for immune sequencing clone quantification. TCRdb analysed the PCR reads with MiXCR anew, one entry per CDR3 protein. This sample carries over 550,000 distinct CDR3 sequences, 25% of them seen once, and the ten largest clones take 0.7% to 0.95%. Sequenced input: naive CD8+ T cells from blood, with Jurkat cell RNA spiked in. Documented subset: FACS-sorted CD8+CD4-CCR7+CD45RA+ naive T cells. These receptors were taken from a human donor in good health. Some libraries in this study had Jurkat cell RNA spiked in.

To note about this clonotype: An end of the junction differs from the germline gene, which may be a read error. The J gene is TRBJ2-6, the V gene TRBV24-1, with TRBD1 matching 7 bases. The CDR3 spans 17 residues. The germline V gene has CDR1 KGHDR and CDR2 SFDVKD. The CDR3 spells CATSGKGANSGANVVTF. CDR3 bases: TGTGCCACCAGTGGAAAGGGGGCGAACTCTGGGGCCAACGTCGTGACTTTC.

This clonotype was seen ten or more times. The V gene is TRBV14, the J gene TRBJ1-1; D is unclear. Germline lookup yields CDR1 SGHDN and CDR2 FVKESK. The CDR3 is made up of 15 amino acids. The V end lost 0 bases, the J end lost 4 bases, and 12 bases lay between the germline ends. The DNA for the CDR3 is TGTGCCAGCAGCCAAGATGTGGCGAGTGGCACTGAAGCTTTCTTT. This encodes CASSQDVASGTEAFF.

In nucleotides, the CDR3 is TGCAGTGCCCCCGGGCCCATGAACACTGAAGCTTTCTTT. Residues: CSAPGPMNTEAFF. The chain joins TRBV20-1 to TRBJ1-1; unclear D gene. The length of the CDR3 is 13 residues. Germline lookup yields CDR1 DFQATT and CDR2 SNEGSKA (reference sequence). Trimming took off 6 bases at V and 0 bases at J, with 11 bases between the two ends.

With regard to this clonotype: Since a much larger clone is just one base distant, this may be a read error. J is TRBJ1-2 and V is TRBV27; D call uncertain. Germline values: CDR1 MNHEY, CDR2 SMNVEV (reference sequence). The CDR3 is made up of 15 amino acids. CDR3 amino acids: CASSPSQFAPYGYAF. As DNA, the CDR3 is TGTGCCAGCAGTCCCTCCCAGTTTGCCCCCTATGGCTACGCCTTC.

About this clonotype itself: A much larger clone is a single base away; this may be a read error. The chain has TRBV7-9 and TRBJ1-4; no reliable D call. V was pared by 0 bases and J by 7 bases, with 12 bases between. Germline lookup yields CDR1 SEHNR and CDR2 FQNEAQ (reference sequence). CDR3 size: 15 residues. CDR3 bases: TGTGCCAGCAGCTTAGCGGCCTCTAGGGCTGAAAAACTGTTTTTT. It is translated as CASSLAASRAEKLFF.

This clonotype was picked up many times. The genes are TRBV20-1 and TRBJ2-7, with 8 bases identical to TRBD2. The CDR3 length is 13 residues. V gave up 5 bases and J gave up 4 bases; unmatched junction bases: 7. In germline, CDR1 is DFQATT, CDR2 SNEGSKA (reference sequence). The CDR3 sequence is CSALLAVGYEQYF. The CDR3 nucleotides are TGCAGTGCTTTACTAGCGGTTGGGTACGAGCAGTACTTC.

The chain uses TRBV21-1 and TRBJ1-4. TRBV21-1 has pseudogene status. CDR3 size: 16 residues. DNA of the CDR3: TGTGCCAGCAGCGATGACTTTCTCCCAGATAATGAAAAACTGTTTTTT. The encoded protein is CASSDDFLPDNEKLFF.

This clonotype was detected a few times. The chain joins TRBV5-6 to TRBJ1-5; D uncertain. Germline V gene sequence: CDR1 SGHDT, CDR2 YYEEEE. CDR3 length equals 13 residues. The V and J ends lost 4 bases and 7 bases respectively, with 12 bases between them. This CDR3 is CASSVYGGQPQHF. The CDR3 DNA reads as TGTGCCAGCAGCGTATATGGTGGGCAGCCCCAGCATTTT.

The V gene is TRBV27, the J gene TRBJ2-5; the D gene could be TRBD1 or TRBD2 (5 bases each). Germline assignment: CDR1 MNHEY and CDR2 SMNVEV (reference sequence). Trimming took 8 bases from V and 2 from J, leaving 12 bases between them. The length of the CDR3 is 13 residues. DNA for the CDR3: TGTGCCAGCGGTGGGGGAGAACAAGAGACCCAGTACTTC. Protein sequence: CASGGGEQETQYF.

This clonotype was counted at least ten times. V gene TRBV19 combines with J gene TRBJ2-1, with 7 bases matching TRBD1. With V trimmed by 5 bases and J by 9 bases, 7 bases remained unmatched. The CDR3 runs 13 residues. The germline gives CDR1 LNHDA, CDR2 SQIVND (reference sequence). The CDR3 nucleotides read TGTGCCAGTAGTCCGACAGGGTCCGGTGAGCAGTTCTTC. Translation: CASSPTGSGEQFF.

This clonotype occurred many times. The CDR3 region is CASSSRTWRNEQYF. The CDR3 DNA reads as TGTGCCAGCAGTTCGAGGACCTGGCGGAACGAGCAGTACTTC. This sequence joins TRBV6-2 or TRBV6-3 and TRBJ2-7; D unresolved. The V end lost 4 bases, the J end lost 5 bases, and 15 bases lay between the germline ends. Germline values: CDR1 MNHEY, CDR2 SVGEGT. The CDR3 spans 14 residues.

This rearrangement joins TRBV9 to TRBJ2-6; D remains ambiguous. The V gene's germline CDR1 is SGDLS and CDR2 YYNGEE. V dropped 2 bases and J dropped 0 bases, with 9 bases sitting between them. This CDR3 has 16 amino acids. CDR3 in DNA: TGTGCCAGCAGCGTTGTTTGGGGCTCTGGGGCCAACGTCCTGACTTTC. Protein: CASSVVWGSGANVLTF.

The chain uses TRBV12-5 and TRBJ2-3, with 9 bases identical to TRBD2. V shed 1 base and J 3 bases; nucleotides not matched to a gene: 11. Germline assignment: CDR1 LGHNT and CDR2 FRNRAP. The CDR3 is 18 amino acids. CDR3 region: CASGLDSLAGDVTDTQYF. CDR3 DNA sequence: TGTGCTAGTGGTTTGGATTCGTTAGCGGGAGACGTGACAGATACGCAGTATTTT.

The gene calls are TRBV13 and TRBJ1-2, with D unresolved. Trimming removed 1 base from V and 4 bases from J, with 13 bases in between. The germline V gene encodes CDR1 PRHDT and CDR2 FYEKMQ (reference sequence). The CDR3 runs to 15 residues. CDR3 residues: CASSLEGGLSYGYTF. The CDR3 DNA reads as TGTGCCAGCAGCTTAGAGGGAGGCCTGAGCTATGGCTACACCTTC.

This clonotype was counted at least ten times. V usage is TRBV7-6 and J usage is TRBJ1-4; 7 bases fit TRBD1. The CDR3 is 15 residues long. The germline CDR1 and CDR2 sequences are SGHVS and FNYEAQ. Trimming at V came to 1 base and at J to 5 bases, leaving 4 bases not matched to a gene. CDR3 sequence reads: CASSLEGQDNEKLFF. CDR3 sequence (DNA): TGTGCCAGCAGCTTAGAAGGACAGGACAATGAAAAACTGTTTTTT.

The chain joins TRBV11-1 to TRBJ2-3; D might be TRBD1 (5 bases). Germline V gene data show CDR1 as SGHAT and CDR2 as FQDESV (reference sequence). The V end was cut by 5 bases, the J end by 2 bases, with 14 bases between. This CDR3 is built from 15 residues. The CDR3 bases are TGTGCCAGCAGCCACCGAGACAGCTTCACAGATACGCAGTATTTT. This gives the protein CASSHRDSFTDTQYF.

Ten or more counts support this clonotype. This chain uses TRBV4-1 with TRBJ2-3; D is perhaps TRBD2 (5 bases). In germline, CDR1 is MGHRA, CDR2 YSYEKL. The CDR3 has 14 amino acids. Trimming removed 4 bases at V and 6 bases at J, with 14 bases between. The CDR3 DNA reads as TGCGCCAGCAGCCCGACTATTTCCGGGGATACGCAGTATTTT. Translation gives CASSPTISGDTQYF.

This clonotype has at least ten counts. The chain carries TRBV28 and TRBJ1-1, with D perhaps TRBD1 (5 bases). The germline V gene has CDR1 MDHEN and CDR2 SYDVKM. This CDR3 spans 15 amino acids. V was clipped by 6 bases and J by 7 bases, with 21 bases between them. The CDR3 loop is CASSPRGPTFGEAFF. As DNA, the CDR3 is TGTGCCAGCAGCCCCCGGGGCCCCACCTTCGGTGAAGCTTTCTTT. The full variable domain, completed using reference TRBV28 and TRBJ1-1, is DVKVTQSSRYLVKRTGEKVFLECVQDMDHENMFWYRQDPGLGLRLIYFSYDVKMKEKGDIPEGYSVSREKKERFSLILESASTNQTSMYLCASSPRGPTFGEAFFGQGTRLTVV.

The rearrangement uses TRBV29-1 and TRBJ1-2, with 7 bases that match TRBD1. V lost 6 bases, J lost 3 bases, and 10 bases stayed unmatched. CDR1 and CDR2 (germline): SQVTM, ANQGSEA. The CDR3 is 14 residues long. CDR3 bases: TGCAGCGTGCAGACAGGGTGGTCAGACTATGGCTACACCTTC. Translation gives CSVQTGWSDYGYTF.

This clonotype was counted only a few times. The V gene is TRBV19, the J gene TRBJ2-3, with TRBD2 identical over 7 bases. Germline CDR1 LNHDA, CDR2 SQIVND (reference sequence). J was trimmed by 6 bases and V by 3 bases; bases with no gene match: 6. CDR3 length: 14 amino acids. In DNA, the CDR3 is TGTGCCAGTAGTATGGGCGGGAGCTTGGATACGCAGTATTTT. Translated, it gives CASSMGGSLDTQYF.

Ten or more counts support this clonotype. The chain carries TRBV7-9 and TRBJ2-5, with 7 bases that match TRBD2. This CDR3 is 17 amino acids long. Germline CDR1 reads SEHNR; CDR2 reads FQNEAQ (reference sequence). With 4 bases clipped from V and 2 bases from J, the junction kept 13 bases outside the gene matches. CDR3: CASSSNHLAEIQETQYF. The CDR3 DNA reads TGTGCCAGCAGCTCAAACCACCTAGCGGAGATTCAAGAGACCCAGTACTTC.

The rearrangement uses TRBV30 and TRBJ2-2, with 11 positions matching TRBD2. This CDR3 is 17 amino acids long. Germline V gene sequence: CDR1 GTSNPN, CDR2 SVGIG (reference sequence). J gave up 7 bases and V 2 bases, and 12 bases lay outside the gene matches. This chain's CDR3 is CAWSRLAGGPDGGELFF. For the CDR3, the DNA is TGTGCCTGGAGTCGGCTAGCGGGGGGTCCGGACGGCGGGGAGCTGTTTTTT. The full variable domain, with the rest looked up from reference TRBV30 and TRBJ2-2, is SQTIHQWPATLVQPVGSPLSLECTVEGTSNPNLYWYRQAAGRGLQLLFYSVGIGQISSEVPQNLSASRPQDRQFILSSKKLLLSDSGFYLCAWSRLAGGPDGGELFFGEGSRLTVL.

This clonotype was detected a few times. This chain connects TRBV7-6 to TRBJ1-5; 7 positions agree with TRBD1. Germline trimming cut 5 bases from V and 7 bases from J; bases unmatched to any gene: 8. Germline-derived CDR1 and CDR2 are SGHVS and FNYEAQ. This CDR3 spans 14 amino acids. The CDR3 region has the DNA TGTGCCAGCAGCGAAACAGGGGTACGACAGCCCCAGCATTTT. It yields the protein CASSETGVRQPQHF. The full variable domain, in which reference TRBV7-6 and TRBJ1-5 provide the parts outside the CDR3, is GAGVSQSPRYKVTKRGQDVALRCDPISGHVSLYWYRQALGQGPEFLTYFNYEAQQDKSGLPNDRFSAERPEGSISTLTIQRTEQRDSAMYRCASSETGVRQPQHFGDGTRLSIL.

At least ten counts were recorded for this clonotype. The chain is built from TRBV7-9 and TRBJ1-1, with a weak D call TRBD1 (6 bases). This CDR3 comprises 13 residues. The germline V gene has CDR1 SEHNR and CDR2 FQNEAQ (reference sequence). The germline V and J ends were trimmed by 0 bases and 8 bases, with 10 bases remaining between them. The DNA for the CDR3 is TGTGCCAGCAGCTTAGCGGGGGCACTAGAAGCTTTCTTT. It codes for CASSLAGALEAFF. The full variable domain, rest sourced from reference TRBV7-9 and TRBJ1-1, is DTGVSQNPRHKITKRGQNVTFRCDPISEHNRLYWYRQTLGQGPEFLTYFQNEAQLEKSRLLSDRFSAERPKGSFSTLEIQRTEQGDSAMYLCASSLAGALEAFFGQGTRLTVV.

In this sample, this clonotype turned up a few times. CDR3 sequence: CSAREQFSGRAYNEQFF. For the CDR3, the DNA is TGCAGTGCTAGAGAACAATTTAGCGGGAGGGCCTACAATGAGCAGTTCTTC. The rearrangement joins TRBV20-1 to TRBJ2-1; 11 nucleotides agree with TRBD2. The CDR3 is 17 amino acids. J lost 2 bases, V lost 0 bases, and 6 bases had no gene match. CDR1 and CDR2 from the germline V gene are DFQATT and SNEGSKA (reference sequence).